A selection of T cell receptor beta chains follows, all from one sample in a study of regulatory T cells in long-lasting Graves disease. A single record per CDR3 protein comes from TCRdb applying MiXCR to the multiplex PCR reads. The sample shows roughly 510,000 distinct CDR3 sequences, more than 15% of them seen only once. These sequences were also reported in another study, on T cells in Graves' hyperthyroidism and ophthalmopathy.

Source: peripheral blood mononuclear cells (PBMCs), taken at new diagnosis, from a patient treated with antithyroid drugs. The source of these receptors is a man between 18 and 29 years old with Graves disease. Each CDR3 is given with its conserved first and last residue. The D gene is left open where the match is weak. Clone size is given for some rows only: seen once, a few or many times, or a class if the clone is expanded.

D	size	V	J	DNA	CDR3
TRBD1	.	TRBV5-1	TRBJ2-7	TGCGCCAGCAGCGCTCCGGGACAGGGTAGCTACGAGCAGTACTTC	CASSAPGQGSYEQYF
.	many	TRBV11-3	TRBJ1-5	TGTGCCAGCAGCTTAGACCGACAGGAATACTATAGCAATCAGCCCCAGCATTTT	CASSLDRQEYYSNQPQHF
TRBD1	many	TRBV20-1	TRBJ2-7	TGCAGTGCTAGAAAACCGACAGGGTTCTACGAGCAGTACTTC	CSARKPTGFYEQYF
.	.	TRBV11-3	TRBJ2-2	TGTGCCAGCAGCTTGTCGTGGCAGGAGAACACCGGGGAGCTGTTTTTT	CASSLSWQENTGELFF
.	many	TRBV7-8	TRBJ1-1	TGTGCCAGCAGCTCTGCAAGACGCGCTGAAGCTTTCTTT	CASSSARRAEAFF
.	many	TRBV28	TRBJ2-7	TGTGCCAGCAGACCCGGACATGGAATCTACGAGCAGTACTTC	CASRPGHGIYEQYF
.	many	TRBV2	TRBJ2-5	TGTGCCAGCAGTGAAGCGCAGGGGAGGGTGCGGACCCAGTACTTC	CASSEAQGRVRTQYF
TRBD2	many	TRBV27	TRBJ2-3	TGTGCCAGCACCCCCTGGGGCGGGAGGACGTATGGCACAGATACGCAGTATTTT	CASTPWGGRTYGTDTQYF
.	many	TRBV20-1	TRBJ2-5	TGCAGTGCTAGGTTCAGACGGACCCAAGAGACCCAGTACTTC	CSARFRRTQETQYF
.	few	TRBV7-2	TRBJ1-6	TGTGCCAGCAGCTTATTTACAGTAGAAAATTCACCCCTCCACTTT	CASSLFTVENSPLHF
.	few	TRBV27	TRBJ2-7	TGTGCCAGCATGCGTGGCTACGAGCAGTACTTC	CASMRGYEQYF
.	many	TRBV5-1	TRBJ2-3	TGCGCCAGCATGGGATCCCTGATAGCAGATACGCAGTATTTT	CASMGSLIADTQYF
.	.	TRBV5-1	TRBJ2-2	TGCGCCAGCAGCTTAACTTCCGGGGAGCTGCTTTTT	CASSLTSGELLF
TRBD2	few	TRBV6-2/TRBV6-3	TRBJ2-3	TGTGCCAGCAGTCAAAGGTGGGAGGGCGGCTATACGCAGTATTTT	CASSQRWEGGYTQYF
.	.	TRBV5-1	TRBJ1-1	TGCGCCAGCAGACCTGACGGGGAGTTGGGGACTGAAGCTTTCTTT	CASRPDGELGTEAFF
.	.	TRBV6-2/TRBV6-3	TRBJ1-1	TGTGCCAGCAGTGAAATGGGTTTCGAAGCTTTCTTT	CASSEMGFEAFF
.	many	TRBV30	TRBJ1-1	TGTGCCTGGAGTTTCTCCGCCGATGAAGCTTTCTTT	CAWSFSADEAFF
.	.	TRBV30	TRBJ2-3	TGTGCCTGGAGTGTACGGGCGTCGATTTCGATGAATACGCAGTATTTT	CAWSVRASISMNTQYF
.	few	TRBV6-5	TRBJ2-6	TGTGCCAGCAGTTTAATTCCTAGGGCCAACGTCCTGACTTTC	CASSLIPRANVLTF
.	many	TRBV28	TRBJ2-7	TGTGCCAGCACCCTAAGCGGTTCCTACGAGCAGTACTTC	CASTLSGSYEQYF
TRBD2	many	TRBV5-1	TRBJ2-3	TGCGCCAGCAGCCCCTGGACTAGCGTGGGAGATACGCAGTATTTT	CASSPWTSVGDTQYF
.	.	TRBV12-3/TRBV12-4	TRBJ1-2	TGTGCCAGCAGTTTAGTGGTAGACAGCGGAGGGAGTACCTTC	CASSLVVDSGGSTF
TRBD1	.	TRBV19	TRBJ2-3	TGTGCCAGTAGTACAGGGGGCCTCAGCACAGATACGCAGTATTTT	CASSTGGLSTDTQYF
.	few	TRBV7-9	TRBJ2-1	TGTGCCAGCAGCACCATCGGGCCCAATGAGCAGTTCTTC	CASSTIGPNEQFF
.	many	TRBV20-1	TRBJ2-1	TGCAGTGCTGGCCCAGCGACCGGGCCCAACAATGAGCAGTTCTTC	CSAGPATGPNNEQFF
.	many	TRBV20-1	TRBJ2-7	TGCAGTGCCGGCTTGGATCGGGTCCGTAAGATTTACGAGCAGTACTTC	CSAGLDRVRKIYEQYF
TRBD1	.	TRBV25-1	TRBJ1-1	TGTGCCAGCAGTGAATCTCCAGGGGGCTGGACTGAAGCTTTCTTT	CASSESPGGWTEAFF